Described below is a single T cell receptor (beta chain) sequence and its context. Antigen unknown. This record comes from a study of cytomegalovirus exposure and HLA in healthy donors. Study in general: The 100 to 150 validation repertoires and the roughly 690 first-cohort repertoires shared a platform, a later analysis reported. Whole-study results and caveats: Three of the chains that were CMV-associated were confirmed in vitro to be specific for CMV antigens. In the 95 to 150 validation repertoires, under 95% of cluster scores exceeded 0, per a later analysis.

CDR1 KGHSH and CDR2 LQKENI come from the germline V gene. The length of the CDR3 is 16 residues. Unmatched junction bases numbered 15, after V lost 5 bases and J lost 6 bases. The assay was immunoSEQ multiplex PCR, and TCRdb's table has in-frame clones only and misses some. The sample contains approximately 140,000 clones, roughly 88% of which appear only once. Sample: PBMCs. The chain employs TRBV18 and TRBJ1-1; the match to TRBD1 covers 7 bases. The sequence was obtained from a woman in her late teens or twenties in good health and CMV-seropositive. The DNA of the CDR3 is TGTGCCAGCTCATCACGGGACAGTTCCCCGGTCGCTGAAGCTTTCTTT. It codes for CASSSRDSSPVAEAFF.